This entry is about one T cell receptor beta chain. The data stem from a study of T cell responses to AZD1222 COVID-19 vaccine. The method was immunoSEQ multiplex PCR; TCRdb's version includes in-frame clones alone and lacks a portion of them. The sample shows 78,000 or so clones, over 70% of them seen only once. There are 14 residues in the CDR3. Trimming took off 0 bases at V and 11 bases at J, with 14 bases between the two ends. Germline lookup yields CDR1 LGHDT and CDR2 YNNKEL (reference sequence). The rearrangement uses TRBV3-1 (or the pseudogene TRBV3-2) and TRBJ1-3; D unresolved. The source material was peripheral blood, sampled 28 days after the second AZD1222 dose. The TCR comes from an adult who received the AZD1222 COVID-19 vaccine. The CDR3 DNA follows: TGTGCCAGCAGCCAAGAAGGGCATCGTGGTGCCATATATTTT. It is translated as CASSQEGHRGAIYF.